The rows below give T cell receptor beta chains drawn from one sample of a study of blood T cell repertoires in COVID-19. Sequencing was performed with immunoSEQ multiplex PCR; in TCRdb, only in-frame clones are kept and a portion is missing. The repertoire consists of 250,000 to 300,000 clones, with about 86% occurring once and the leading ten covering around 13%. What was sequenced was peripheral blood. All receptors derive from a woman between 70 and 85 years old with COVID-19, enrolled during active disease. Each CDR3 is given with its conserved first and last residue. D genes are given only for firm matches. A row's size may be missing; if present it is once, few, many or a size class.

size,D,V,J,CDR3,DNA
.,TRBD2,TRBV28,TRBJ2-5,CASSFSGRWGTSGHTQETQYF,TGTGCCAGCAGTTTCTCCGGCCGTTGGGGGACTAGCGGTCATACGCAAGAGACCCAGTACTTC
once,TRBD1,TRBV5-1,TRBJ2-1,CASSFGDRSSYNEQFF,TGCGCCAGCAGCTTTGGGGACAGGAGCTCCTACAATGAGCAGTTCTTC
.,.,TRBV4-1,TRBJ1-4,CASSHGYGPWRQKDNEKLFF,TGCGCCAGCAGCCACGGGTACGGCCCGTGGCGGCAGAAGGATAATGAAAAACTGTTTTTT
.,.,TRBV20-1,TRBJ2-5,CSAVRKTQYF,TGCAGTGCTGTGAGAAAGACCCAGTACTTC
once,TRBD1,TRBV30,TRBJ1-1,CAWSSRQGAWAFF,TGTGCCTGGAGTTCCCGACAGGGGGCTTGGGCTTTCTTT
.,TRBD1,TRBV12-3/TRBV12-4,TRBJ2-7,CASSSRDRGQQYF,TGTGCCAGCAGTTCGAGAGACAGGGGGCAGCAGTACTTC
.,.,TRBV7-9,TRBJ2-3,CASSLKVLSGGTDTQYF,TGTGCCAGCAGTCTTAAGGTCCTTAGCGGTGGCACAGATACGCAGTATTTT
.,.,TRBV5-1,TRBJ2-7,CASSPGNTETYEQYF,TGCGCCAGCAGTCCAGGGAATACGGAAACCTACGAGCAGTACTTC
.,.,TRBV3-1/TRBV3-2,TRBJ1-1,CASSQLNLISIF,TGTGCCAGCAGCCAACTAAACCTCATTTCGATCTTT
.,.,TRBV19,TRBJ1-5,CASSTQDYSNQPQHF,TGTGCCAGTAGTACACAGGATTATAGCAATCAGCCCCAGCATTTT
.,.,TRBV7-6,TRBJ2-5,CASSPIHPQETQYF,TGTGCCAGCAGCCCCATCCATCCCCAAGAGACCCAGTACTTC
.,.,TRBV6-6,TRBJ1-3,CASSPRVTGNTIYF,TGTGCCAGCAGTCCCCGCGTCACTGGAAACACCATATATTTT
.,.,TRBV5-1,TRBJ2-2,CASSQGDSNTGELFF,TGCGCCAGCAGTCAAGGGGACTCGAACACCGGGGAGCTGTTTTTT
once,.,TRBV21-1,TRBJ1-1,CASSKGMRGGVAFF,TGTGCCAGCAGCAAAGGAATGAGAGGGGGAGTAGCTTTCTTT
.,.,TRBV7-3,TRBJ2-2,CASSLSGTGELFF,TGTGCCAGCAGCTTAAGCGGCACCGGGGAGCTGTTTTTT
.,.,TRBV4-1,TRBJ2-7,CASSQAQGVGYEQYF,TGCGCCAGCAGCCAAGCCCAGGGTGTGGGGTACGAGCAGTACTTC
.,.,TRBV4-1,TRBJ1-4,CASSQALGEKLFF,TGCGCCAGCAGCCAAGCCCTAGGCGAAAAACTGTTTTTT
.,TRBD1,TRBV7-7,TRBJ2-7,CASSFGTGGEQYF,TGTGCCAGCAGCTTTGGGACAGGCGGCGAGCAGTACTTC